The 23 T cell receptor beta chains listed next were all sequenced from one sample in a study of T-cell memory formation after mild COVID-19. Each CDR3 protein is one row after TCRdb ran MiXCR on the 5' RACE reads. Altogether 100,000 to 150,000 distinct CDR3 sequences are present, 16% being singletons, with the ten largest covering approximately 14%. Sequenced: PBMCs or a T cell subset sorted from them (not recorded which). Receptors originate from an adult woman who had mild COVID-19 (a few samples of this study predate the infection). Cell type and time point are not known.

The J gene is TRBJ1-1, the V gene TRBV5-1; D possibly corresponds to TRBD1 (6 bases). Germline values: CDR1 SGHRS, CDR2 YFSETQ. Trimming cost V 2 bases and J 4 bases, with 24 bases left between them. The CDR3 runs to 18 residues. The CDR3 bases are TGCGCCAGCAGCTTCTGGGGAGGGAGATCTGGGGGCGGCACTGAAGCTTTCTTT. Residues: CASSFWGGRSGGGTEAFF.

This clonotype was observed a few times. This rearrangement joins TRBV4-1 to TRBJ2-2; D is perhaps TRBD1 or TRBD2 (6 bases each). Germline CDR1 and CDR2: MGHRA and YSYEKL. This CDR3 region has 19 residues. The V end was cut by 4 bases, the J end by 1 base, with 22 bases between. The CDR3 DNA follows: TGCGCCAGCAGCCTGATCGACAGGAGGCTAGCGCGGAACACCGGGGAGCTGTTTTTT. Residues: CASSLIDRRLARNTGELFF.

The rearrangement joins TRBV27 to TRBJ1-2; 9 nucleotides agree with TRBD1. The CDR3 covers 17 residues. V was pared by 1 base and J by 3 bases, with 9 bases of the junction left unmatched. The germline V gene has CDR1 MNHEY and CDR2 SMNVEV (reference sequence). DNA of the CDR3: TGTGCCAGCAGTTTATATCTCAGGACAGGGGACGACTATGGCTACACCTTC. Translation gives CASSLYLRTGDDYGYTF.

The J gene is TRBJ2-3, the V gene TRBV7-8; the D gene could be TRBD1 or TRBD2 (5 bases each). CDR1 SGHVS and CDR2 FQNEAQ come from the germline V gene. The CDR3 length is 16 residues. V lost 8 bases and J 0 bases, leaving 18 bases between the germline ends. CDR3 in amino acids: CASQVTGGGSTDTQYF. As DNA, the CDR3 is TGTGCCAGCCAAGTTACGGGTGGGGGTAGCACAGATACGCAGTATTTT.

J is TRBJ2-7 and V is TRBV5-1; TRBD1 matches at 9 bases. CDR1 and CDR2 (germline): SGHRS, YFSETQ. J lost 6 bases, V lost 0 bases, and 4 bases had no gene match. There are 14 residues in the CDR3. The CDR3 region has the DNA TGCGCCAGCAGCTTGGGGGACAGGGCGGGCGAGCAGTACTTC. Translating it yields CASSLGDRAGEQYF. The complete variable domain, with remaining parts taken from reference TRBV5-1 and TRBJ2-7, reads KAGVTQTPRYLIKTRGQQVTLSCSPISGHRSVSWYQQTPGQGLQFLFEYFSETQRNKGNFPGRFSGRQFSNSRSEMNVSTLELGDSALYLCASSLGDRAGEQYFGPGTRLTVT.

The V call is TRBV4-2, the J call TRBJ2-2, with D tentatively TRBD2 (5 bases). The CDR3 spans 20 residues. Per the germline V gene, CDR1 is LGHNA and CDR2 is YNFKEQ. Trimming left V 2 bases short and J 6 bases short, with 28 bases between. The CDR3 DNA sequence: TGTGCCAGCAGCCAAAAGATGTGGGAGACTAATCCTACCTTTGCCGGGGAGCTGTTTTTT. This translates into CASSQKMWETNPTFAGELFF.

The CDR3 sequence: CSVWTLVSPLHF. CDR3 DNA: TGCAGCGTCTGGACATTGGTTTCACCCCTCCACTTT. J is TRBJ1-6 and V is TRBV29-1, with TRBD1 as a possible D gene (5 bases). V was pared by 6 bases and J by 9 bases, with 12 bases between. The CDR3 extends over 12 amino acids. From germline, CDR1 is SQVTM and CDR2 ANQGSEA. Based on the CDR3 plus reference TRBV29-1 and TRBJ1-6, the full variable domain is SAVISQKPSRDICQRGTSLTIQCQVDSQVTMMFWYRQQPGQSLTLIATANQGSEATYESGFVIDKFPISRPNLTFSTLTVSNMSPEDSSIYLCSVWTLVSPLHFGNGTRLTVT.

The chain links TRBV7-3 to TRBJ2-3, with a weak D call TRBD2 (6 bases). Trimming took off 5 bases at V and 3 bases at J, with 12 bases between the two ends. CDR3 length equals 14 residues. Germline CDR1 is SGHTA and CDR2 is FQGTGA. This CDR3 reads CASSPGLPTDTQYF. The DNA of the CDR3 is TGTGCCAGCAGCCCGGGACTTCCGACAGATACGCAGTATTTT.

CDR3 in DNA: TGTGCCAGCAGTTTTGGAGAACTACAGAATCAGCCCCAGCATTTT. This sequence encodes CASSFGELQNQPQHF. The chain has TRBV12-3 or TRBV12-4 and TRBJ1-5, with no clear D. Trimming pared 3 bases from V and 4 bases from J, leaving 13 bases between. CDR3 length: 15 residues.

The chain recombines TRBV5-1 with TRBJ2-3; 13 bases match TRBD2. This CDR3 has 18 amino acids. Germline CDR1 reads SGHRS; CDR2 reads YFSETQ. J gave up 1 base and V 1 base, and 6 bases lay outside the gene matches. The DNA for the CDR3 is TGCGCCAGCAGCTTGTCGCGACTAGCGGGAGGAGGCACAGATACGCAGTATTTT. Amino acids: CASSLSRLAGGGTDTQYF.

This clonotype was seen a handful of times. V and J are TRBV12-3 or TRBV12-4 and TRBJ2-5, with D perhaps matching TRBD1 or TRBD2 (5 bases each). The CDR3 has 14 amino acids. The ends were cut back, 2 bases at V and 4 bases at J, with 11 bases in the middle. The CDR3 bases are TGTGCCAGCAGTTTACGAGGGGTTTCAGAGACCCAGTACTTC. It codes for CASSLRGVSETQYF.

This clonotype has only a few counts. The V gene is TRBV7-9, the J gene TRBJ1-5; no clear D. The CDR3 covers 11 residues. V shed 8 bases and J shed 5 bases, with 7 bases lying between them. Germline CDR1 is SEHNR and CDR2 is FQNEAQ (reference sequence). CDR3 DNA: TGTGCCAGCGGGTATGATCAGCCCCAGCATTTT. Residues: CASGYDQPQHF.

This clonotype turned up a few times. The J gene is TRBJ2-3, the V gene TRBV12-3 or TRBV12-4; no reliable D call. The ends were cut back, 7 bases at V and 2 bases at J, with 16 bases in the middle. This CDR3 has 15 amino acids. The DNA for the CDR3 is TGTGCCAGCACCGATCCGTTCGGGTTCACAGATACGCAGTATTTT. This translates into CASTDPFGFTDTQYF.

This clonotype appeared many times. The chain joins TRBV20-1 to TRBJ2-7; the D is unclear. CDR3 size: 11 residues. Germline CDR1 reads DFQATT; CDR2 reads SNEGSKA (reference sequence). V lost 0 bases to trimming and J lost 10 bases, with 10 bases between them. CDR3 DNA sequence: TGCAGTGCTAGAGATCTCTGGGGTCAGTACTTC. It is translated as CSARDLWGQYF.

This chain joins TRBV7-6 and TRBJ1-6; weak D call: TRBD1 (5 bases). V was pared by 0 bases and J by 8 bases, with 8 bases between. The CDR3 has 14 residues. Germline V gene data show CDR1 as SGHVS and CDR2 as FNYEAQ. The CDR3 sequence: CASSLAGVHSPLHF. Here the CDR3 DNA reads TGTGCCAGCAGCTTAGCAGGGGTCCATTCACCCCTCCACTTT.

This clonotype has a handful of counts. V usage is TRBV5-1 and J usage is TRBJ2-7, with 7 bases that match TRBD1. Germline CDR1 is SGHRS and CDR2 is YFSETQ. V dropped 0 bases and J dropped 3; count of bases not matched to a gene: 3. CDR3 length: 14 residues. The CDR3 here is CASSLEGGHYEQYF. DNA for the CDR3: TGCGCCAGCAGCTTGGAAGGGGGCCACTACGAGCAGTACTTC.

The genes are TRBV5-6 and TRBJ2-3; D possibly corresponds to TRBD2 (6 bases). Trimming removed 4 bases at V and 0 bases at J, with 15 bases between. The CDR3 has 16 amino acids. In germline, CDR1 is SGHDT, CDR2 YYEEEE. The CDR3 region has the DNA TGTGCCAGCAGCGCGCTTCTAGCGCTCAGCACAGATACGCAGTATTTT. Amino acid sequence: CASSALLALSTDTQYF.

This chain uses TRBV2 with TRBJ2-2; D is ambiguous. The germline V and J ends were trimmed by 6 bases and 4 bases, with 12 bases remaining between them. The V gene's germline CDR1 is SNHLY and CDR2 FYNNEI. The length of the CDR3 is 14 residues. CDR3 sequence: CASRTSTTTGELFF. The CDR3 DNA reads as TGTGCCAGCAGGACCTCTACTACCACCGGGGAGCTGTTTTTT.

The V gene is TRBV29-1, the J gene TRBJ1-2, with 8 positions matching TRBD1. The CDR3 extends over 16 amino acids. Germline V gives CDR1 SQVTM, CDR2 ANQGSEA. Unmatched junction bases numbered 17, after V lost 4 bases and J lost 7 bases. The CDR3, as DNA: TGCAGCGTTGGTCGGGTGACAGGGGACCTCTTTCTTGGCTACACCTTC. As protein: CSVGRVTGDLFLGYTF. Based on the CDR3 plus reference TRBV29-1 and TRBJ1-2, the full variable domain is SAVISQKPSRDICQRGTSLTIQCQVDSQVTMMFWYRQQPGQSLTLIATANQGSEATYESGFVIDKFPISRPNLTFSTLTVSNMSPEDSSIYLCSVGRVTGDLFLGYTFGSGTRLTVV.

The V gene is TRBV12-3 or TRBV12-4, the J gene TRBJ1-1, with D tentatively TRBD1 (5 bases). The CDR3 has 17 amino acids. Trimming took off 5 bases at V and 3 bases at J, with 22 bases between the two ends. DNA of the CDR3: TGTGCCAGCAGTCCTTCCGGCTCCGGGGTGGGGGACACTGAAGCTTTCTTT. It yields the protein CASSPSGSGVGDTEAFF.

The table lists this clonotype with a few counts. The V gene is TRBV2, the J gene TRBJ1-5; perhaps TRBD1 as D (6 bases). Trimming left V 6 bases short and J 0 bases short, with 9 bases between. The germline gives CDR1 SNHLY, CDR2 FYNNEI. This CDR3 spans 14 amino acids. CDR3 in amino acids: CASREQGSNQPQHF. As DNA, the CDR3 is TGTGCCAGCAGGGAACAGGGTAGCAATCAGCCCCAGCATTTT.

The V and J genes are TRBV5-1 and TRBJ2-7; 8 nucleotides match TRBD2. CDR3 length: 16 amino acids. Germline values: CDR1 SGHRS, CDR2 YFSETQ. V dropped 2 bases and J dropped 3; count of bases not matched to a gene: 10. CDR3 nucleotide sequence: TGCGCCAGCAGCTTAGGAGAACTAGCGGCAAACTACGAGCAGTACTTC. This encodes CASSLGELAANYEQYF.

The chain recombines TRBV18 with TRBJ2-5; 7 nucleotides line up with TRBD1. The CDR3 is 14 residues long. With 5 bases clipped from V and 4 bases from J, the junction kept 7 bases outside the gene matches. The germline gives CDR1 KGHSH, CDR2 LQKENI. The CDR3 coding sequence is TGTGCCAGCTCAGGACAGGAGACAAGAGAGACCCAGTACTTC. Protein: CASSGQETRETQYF.